This TCR beta chain came from a study of vaccination effects on CD4 cells after COVID-19. Study-level information: Participants each got two BNT162b2 or mRNA-1273 vaccine doses.

ViraFEST expansion of antigen-specific CD4+ T cells with viral peptide pools preceded sequencing. Following culture for roughly 10 days, CD4+ T cells were isolated. Having tested negative for nucleocapsid antibodies, the vaccine recipients showed no prior SARS-CoV-2 infection. For each well, about 2 million PBMC were cultured with 9 to 10 IU/ml IL-2 and roughly 9.2 ug/ml peptides. Notes on this clone: Its matching antigen is unknown.

Trimming stripped 0 bases from V and 1 base from J, with 8 bases between. There are 15 residues in the CDR3. From germline, CDR1 is SGHDT and CDR2 YYEEEE. General study findings and limits: No early post-infection timepoints were available in the study, which also included few convalescent patients.

Clones were read by immunoSEQ multiplex PCR, and TCRdb kept only the in-frame ones, dropping some. This table holds tens of thousands of clones, approximately 71% found once. Here the sequenced sample was CD4+ T cells from PBMCs cultured with HCoV-OC43 spike peptides, taken before COVID-19 vaccination. Subset described: HCoV-OC43 spike overlapping peptide pool stimulation. This receptor was obtained from a human donor who received a COVID-19 vaccine. The chain links TRBV5-6 to TRBJ2-4; D is undetermined. DNA of the CDR3: TGTGCCAGCAGCTTGGCCGGCTTGGCCAAAAACATTCAGTACTTC. Protein product: CASSLAGLAKNIQYF.